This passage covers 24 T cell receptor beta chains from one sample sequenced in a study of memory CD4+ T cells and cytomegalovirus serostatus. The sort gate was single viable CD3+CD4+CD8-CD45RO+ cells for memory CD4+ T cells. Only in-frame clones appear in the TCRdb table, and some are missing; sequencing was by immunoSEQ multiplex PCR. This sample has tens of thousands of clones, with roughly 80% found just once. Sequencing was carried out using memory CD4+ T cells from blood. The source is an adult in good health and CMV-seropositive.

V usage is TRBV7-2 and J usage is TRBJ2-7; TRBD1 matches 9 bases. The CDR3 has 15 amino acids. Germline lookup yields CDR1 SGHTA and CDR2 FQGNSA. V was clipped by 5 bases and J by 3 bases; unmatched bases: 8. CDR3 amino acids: CASSPKTGGIYEQYF. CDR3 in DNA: TGTGCCAGCAGCCCGAAGACAGGGGGTATCTACGAGCAGTACTTC.

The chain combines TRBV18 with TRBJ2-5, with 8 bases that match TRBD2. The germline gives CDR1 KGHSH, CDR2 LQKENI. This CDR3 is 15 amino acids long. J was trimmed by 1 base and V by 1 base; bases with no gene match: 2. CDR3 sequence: CASSPQAGGQETQYF. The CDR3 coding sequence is TGTGCCAGCTCACCACAGGCGGGGGGCCAAGAGACCCAGTACTTC.

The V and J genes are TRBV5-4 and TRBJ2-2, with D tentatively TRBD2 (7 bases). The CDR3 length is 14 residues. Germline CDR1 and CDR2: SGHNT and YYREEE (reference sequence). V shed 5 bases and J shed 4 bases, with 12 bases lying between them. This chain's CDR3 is CASRGGGGTGELFF. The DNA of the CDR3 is TGTGCCAGCAGGGGAGGGGGAGGCACCGGGGAGCTGTTTTTT. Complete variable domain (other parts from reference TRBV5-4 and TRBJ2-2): ETGVTQSPTHLIKTRGQQVTLRCSSQSGHNTVSWYQQALGQGPQFIFQYYREEENGRGNFPPRFSGLQFPNYSSELNVNALELDDSALYLCASRGGGGTGELFFGEGSRLTVL.

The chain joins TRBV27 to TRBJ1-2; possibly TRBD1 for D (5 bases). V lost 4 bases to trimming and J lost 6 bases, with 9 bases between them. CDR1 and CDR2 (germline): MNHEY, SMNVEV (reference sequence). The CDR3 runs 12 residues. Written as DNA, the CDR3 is TGTGCCAGCAGTTCGCAGGGAGATGGCTACACCTTC. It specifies CASSSQGDGYTF.

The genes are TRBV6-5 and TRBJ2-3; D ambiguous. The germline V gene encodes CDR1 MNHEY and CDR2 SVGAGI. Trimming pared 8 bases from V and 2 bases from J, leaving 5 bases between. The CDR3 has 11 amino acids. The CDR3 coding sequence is TGTGCCAGCGGAGACACAGATACGCAGTATTTT. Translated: CASGDTDTQYF.

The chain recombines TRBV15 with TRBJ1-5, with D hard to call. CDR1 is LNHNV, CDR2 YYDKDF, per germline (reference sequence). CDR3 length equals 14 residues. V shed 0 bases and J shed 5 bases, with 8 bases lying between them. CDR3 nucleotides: TGTGCCACCAGCAGAGAGCCGGGCTATCAGCCCCAGCATTTT. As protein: CATSREPGYQPQHF.

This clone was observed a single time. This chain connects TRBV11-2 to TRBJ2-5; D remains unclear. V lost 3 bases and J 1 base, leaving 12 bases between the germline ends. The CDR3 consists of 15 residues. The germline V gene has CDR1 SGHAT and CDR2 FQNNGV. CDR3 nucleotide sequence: TGTGCCAGCAGCTTGTTCGGGCGCGGCCAAGAGACCCAGTACTTC. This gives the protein CASSLFGRGQETQYF.

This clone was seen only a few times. CDR3 bases: TGTGCCAGTGCGGGACCTAATCAGCCCCAGCATTTT. It translates to CASAGPNQPQHF. V gene TRBV28 combines with J gene TRBJ1-5; TRBD1 is a possible D gene (5 bases). The V gene lost 9 bases and the J gene lost 4 bases, with 10 bases spanning the gap. CDR1 is MDHEN, CDR2 SYDVKM, per germline. The CDR3 runs to 12 residues.

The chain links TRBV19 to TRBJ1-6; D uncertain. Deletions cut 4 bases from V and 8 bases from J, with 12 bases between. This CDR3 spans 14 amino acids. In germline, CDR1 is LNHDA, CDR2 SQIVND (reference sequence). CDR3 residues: CASSTAERYSPLHF. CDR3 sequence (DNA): TGTGCCAGTAGTACGGCAGAAAGATATTCACCCCTCCACTTT.

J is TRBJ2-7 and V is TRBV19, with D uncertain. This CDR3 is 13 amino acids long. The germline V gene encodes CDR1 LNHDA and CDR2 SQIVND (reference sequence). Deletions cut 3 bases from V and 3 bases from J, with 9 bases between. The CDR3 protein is CASSIASNYEQYF. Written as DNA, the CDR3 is TGTGCCAGTAGTATTGCCAGTAACTACGAGCAGTACTTC.

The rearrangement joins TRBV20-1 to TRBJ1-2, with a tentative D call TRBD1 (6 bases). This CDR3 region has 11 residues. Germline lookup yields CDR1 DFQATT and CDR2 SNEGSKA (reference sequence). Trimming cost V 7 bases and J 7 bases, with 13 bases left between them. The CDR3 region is CSGRGASGYTF. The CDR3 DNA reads TGCAGTGGGCGGGGGGCAAGTGGCTACACCTTC.

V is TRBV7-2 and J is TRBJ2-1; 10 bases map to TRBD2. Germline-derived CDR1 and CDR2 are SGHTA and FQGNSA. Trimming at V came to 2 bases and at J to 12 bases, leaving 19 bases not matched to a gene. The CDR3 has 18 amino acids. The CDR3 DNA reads TGTGCCAGCAGCTTATTAGGGCTAGCGGGGGTATATCCCCGGGGGCAGTTCTTC. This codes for CASSLLGLAGVYPRGQFF.

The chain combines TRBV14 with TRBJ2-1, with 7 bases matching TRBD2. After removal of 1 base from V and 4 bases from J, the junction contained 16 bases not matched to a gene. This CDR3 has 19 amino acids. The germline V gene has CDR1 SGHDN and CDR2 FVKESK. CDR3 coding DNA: TGTGCCAGCAGCCAAGTCGTGATGTTAGGGCGGGAGCATTACAATGAGCAGTTCTTC. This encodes CASSQVVMLGREHYNEQFF.

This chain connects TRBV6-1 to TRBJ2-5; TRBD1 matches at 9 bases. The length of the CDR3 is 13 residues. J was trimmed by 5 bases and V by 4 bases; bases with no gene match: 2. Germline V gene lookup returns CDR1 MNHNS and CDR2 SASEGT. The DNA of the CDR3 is TGTGCCAGCAGTGCTGACAGGGGGGAGACCCAGTACTTC. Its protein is CASSADRGETQYF.

CDR3 protein: CASGARGSSYEQYF. CDR3 DNA: TGTGCCAGTGGGGCCAGGGGATCATCCTACGAGCAGTACTTC. The rearrangement joins TRBV2 to TRBJ2-7, with D possibly being TRBD1 (6 bases). The V gene's germline CDR1 is SNHLY and CDR2 FYNNEI. V was clipped by 9 bases and J by 1 base, with 16 bases between them. This CDR3 comprises 14 residues. Full variable domain (outside the CDR3, taken from reference TRBV2 and TRBJ2-7): EPEVTQTPSHQVTQMGQEVILRCVPISNHLYFYWYRQILGQKVEFLVSFYNNEISEKSEIFDDQFSVERPDGSNFTLKIRSTKLEDSAMYFCASGARGSSYEQYFGPGTRLTVT.

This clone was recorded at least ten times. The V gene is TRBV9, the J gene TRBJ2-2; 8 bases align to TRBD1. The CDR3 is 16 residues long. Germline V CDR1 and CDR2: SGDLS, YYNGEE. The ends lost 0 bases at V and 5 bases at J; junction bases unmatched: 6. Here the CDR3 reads CASSVATGDQTGELFF. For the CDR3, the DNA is TGTGCCAGCAGCGTAGCGACAGGGGATCAAACCGGGGAGCTGTTTTTT.

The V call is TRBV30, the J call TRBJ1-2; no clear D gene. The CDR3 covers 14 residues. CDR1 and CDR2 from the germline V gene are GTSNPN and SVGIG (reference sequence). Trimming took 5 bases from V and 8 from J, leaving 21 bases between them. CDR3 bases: TGTGCCTGGGCCAAAATCGGGCCTCCTAAGGGCTACACCTTC. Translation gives CAWAKIGPPKGYTF.

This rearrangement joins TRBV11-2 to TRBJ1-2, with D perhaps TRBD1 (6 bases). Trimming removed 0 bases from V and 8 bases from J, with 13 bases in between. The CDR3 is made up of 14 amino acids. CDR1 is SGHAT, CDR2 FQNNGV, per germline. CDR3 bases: TGTGCCAGCAGCTTAGATTACAGGGAAGGAGGCTACACCTTC. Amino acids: CASSLDYREGGYTF.

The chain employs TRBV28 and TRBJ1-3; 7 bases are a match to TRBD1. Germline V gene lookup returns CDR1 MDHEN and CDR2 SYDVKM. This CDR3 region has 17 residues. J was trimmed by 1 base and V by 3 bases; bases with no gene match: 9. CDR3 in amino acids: CASSFASGTESGNTIYF. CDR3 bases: TGTGCCAGCAGTTTTGCTTCCGGGACAGAGTCTGGAAACACCATATATTTT. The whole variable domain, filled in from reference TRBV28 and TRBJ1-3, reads DVKVTQSSRYLVKRTGEKVFLECVQDMDHENMFWYRQDPGLGLRLIYFSYDVKMKEKGDIPEGYSVSREKKERFSLILESASTNQTSMYLCASSFASGTESGNTIYFGEGSWLTVV.

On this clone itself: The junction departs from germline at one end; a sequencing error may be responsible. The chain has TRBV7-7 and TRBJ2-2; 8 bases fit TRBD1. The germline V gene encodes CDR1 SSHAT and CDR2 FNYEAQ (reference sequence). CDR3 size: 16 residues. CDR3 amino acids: CASSFVSDRGTGELFF. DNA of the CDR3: TGTGCTAGCAGCTTTGTCTCCGACAGGGGCACCGGGGAGCTGTTTTTT.

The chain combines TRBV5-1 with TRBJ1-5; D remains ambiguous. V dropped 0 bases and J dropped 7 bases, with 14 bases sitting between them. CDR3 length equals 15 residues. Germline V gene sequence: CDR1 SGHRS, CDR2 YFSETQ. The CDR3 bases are TGCGCCAGCAGCTTGGGGGTGGGAGGAGGCCAGCCCCAGCATTTT. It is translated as CASSLGVGGGQPQHF.

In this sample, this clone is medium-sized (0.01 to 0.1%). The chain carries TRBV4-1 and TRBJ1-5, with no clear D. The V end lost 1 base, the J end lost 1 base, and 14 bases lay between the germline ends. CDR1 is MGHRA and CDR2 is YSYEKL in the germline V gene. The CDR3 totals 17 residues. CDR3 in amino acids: CASSQVDMGFSNQPQHF. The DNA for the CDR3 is TGCGCCAGCAGCCAAGTAGACATGGGATTCAGCAATCAGCCCCAGCATTTT.

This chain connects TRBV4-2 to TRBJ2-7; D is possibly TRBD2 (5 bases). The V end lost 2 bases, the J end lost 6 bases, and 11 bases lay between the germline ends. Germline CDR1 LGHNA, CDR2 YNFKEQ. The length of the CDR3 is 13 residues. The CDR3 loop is CASSQIRGSEQYF. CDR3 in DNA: TGTGCCAGCAGCCAAATTAGAGGGTCCGAGCAGTACTTC.

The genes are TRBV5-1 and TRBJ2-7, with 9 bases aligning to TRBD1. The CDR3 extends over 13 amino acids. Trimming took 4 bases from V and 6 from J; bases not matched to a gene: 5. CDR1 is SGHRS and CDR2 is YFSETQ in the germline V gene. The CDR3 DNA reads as TGCGCCAGCAGCAGGGGGACAGGGAGCGAGCAGTACTTC. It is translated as CASSRGTGSEQYF.